This TCR beta chain was observed in a study of patients and donors after allogeneic stem cell transplantation. The CDR3 is 15 residues long. Germline CDR1 SGHTA, CDR2 FQGNSA. Trimming shortened V by 4 bases and J by 4 bases, and 16 bases separated the two germline ends. TCRdb processed the RT-PCR reads anew with MiXCR; each CDR3 protein has one entry. The repertoire holds about 150,000 distinct CDR3 sequences, with about a third as singletons. Sequenced: blood, either unsorted or a sorted T cell fraction (not recorded which). The source is a human donor who was either an allogeneic HSCT recipient or a stem cell or donor lymphocyte infusion donor (not recorded which). It is not recorded whose cells these are; they may come from a transplant donor. The chain joins TRBV7-2 to TRBJ1-1; D is unresolved. The CDR3 nucleotides read TGTGCCAGCAGCTCCCCCCGCTTTTGGGGCACTGAAGCTTTCTTT. It yields the protein CASSSPRFWGTEAFF. The variable domain in full, completed from reference TRBV7-2 and TRBJ1-1, reads GAGVSQSPSNKVTEKGKDVELRCDPISGHTALYWYRQSLGQGLEFLIYFQGNSAPDKSGLPSDRFSAERTGGSVSTLTIQRTQQEDSAVYLCASSSPRFWGTEAFFGQGTRLTVV.